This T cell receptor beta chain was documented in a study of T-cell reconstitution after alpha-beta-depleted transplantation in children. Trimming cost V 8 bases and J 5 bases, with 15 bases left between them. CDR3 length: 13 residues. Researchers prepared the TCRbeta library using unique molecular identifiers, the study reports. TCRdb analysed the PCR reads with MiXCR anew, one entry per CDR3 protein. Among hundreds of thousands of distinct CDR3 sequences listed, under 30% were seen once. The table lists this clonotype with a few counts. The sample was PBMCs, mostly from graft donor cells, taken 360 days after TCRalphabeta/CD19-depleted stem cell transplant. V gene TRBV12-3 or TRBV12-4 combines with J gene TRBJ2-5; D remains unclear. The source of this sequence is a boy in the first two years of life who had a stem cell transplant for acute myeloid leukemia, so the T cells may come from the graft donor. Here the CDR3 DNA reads TGTGCCAGCGTCCCGGCCTCATGGGAGACCCAGTACTTC. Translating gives CASVPASWETQYF.